This TCR beta chain comes out of a study of cytomegalovirus exposure and HLA in healthy donors. Whole-study results and caveats: There were under 200 TCR beta chains listed as cytomegalovirus-associated. There were some public TCRs occurring in many donors, but most TCR sequences were rare.

Some clones are missing from TCRdb's copy, which holds only in-frame ones; the method was immunoSEQ multiplex PCR. The sample carries roughly 150,000 clones, 75% to 90% recorded once. Notes on this clone: Its matching antigen is unknown.

The CDR3 is made up of 18 amino acids. V gave up 4 bases and J gave up 4 bases; unmatched junction bases: 13. The germline gives CDR1 SGHDN, CDR2 FVKESK. The rearrangement joins TRBV14 to TRBJ1-2; 12 bases agree with TRBD1. Material: PBMCs. The receptor was isolated from a woman aged 18-30 years in good health and CMV-seronegative. CDR3 sequence: CASSPRDRGLGGGYGYTF. The CDR3 DNA sequence: TGTGCCAGCAGCCCTAGGGACAGGGGGCTTGGCGGGGGCTATGGCTACACCTTC. Together with reference TRBV14 and TRBJ1-2, the CDR3 gives the full variable domain: EAGVTQFPSHSVIEKGQTVTLRCDPISGHDNLYWYRRVMGKEIKFLLHFVKESKQDESGMPNNRFLAERTGGTYSTLKVQPAELEDSGVYFCASSPRDRGLGGGYGYTFGSGTRLTVV.